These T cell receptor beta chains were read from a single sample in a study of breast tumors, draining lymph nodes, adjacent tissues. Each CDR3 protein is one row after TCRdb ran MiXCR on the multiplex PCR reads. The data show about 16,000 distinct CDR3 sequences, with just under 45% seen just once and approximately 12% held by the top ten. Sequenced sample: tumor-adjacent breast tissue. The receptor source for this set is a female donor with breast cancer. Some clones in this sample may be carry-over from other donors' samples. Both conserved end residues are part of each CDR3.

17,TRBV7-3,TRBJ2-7,CASSSPAASRDRDQQYF
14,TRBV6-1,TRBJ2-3,CASSPGLVVDTQYF
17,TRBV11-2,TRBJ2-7,CASSLVPHLAGGNEQYF
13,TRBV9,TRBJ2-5,CASSVSNGATQYF
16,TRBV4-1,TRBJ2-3,CASSPWTSGVPDTQYF
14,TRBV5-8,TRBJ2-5,CASSRWGREETQYF
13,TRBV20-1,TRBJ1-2,CSAVDGEGGGYTF
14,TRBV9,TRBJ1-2,CASSVAPTPEGYTF
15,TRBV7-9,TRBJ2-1,CASSRDLGSYNEQFF
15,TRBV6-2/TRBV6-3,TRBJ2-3,CASSHGTGGTDTQYF
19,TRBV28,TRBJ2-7,CASSLLFSGGLAGSKEQYF
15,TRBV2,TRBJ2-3,CASGSPSTYTDTQYF
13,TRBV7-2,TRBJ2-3,CASSSGDTDTQYF
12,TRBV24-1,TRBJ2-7,CATSDSREERYF
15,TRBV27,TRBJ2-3,CASSLSTSGGNTQYF
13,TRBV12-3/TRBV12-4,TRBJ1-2,CASSWGPKYGYTF
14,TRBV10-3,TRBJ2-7,CATSGASGRYEQYF
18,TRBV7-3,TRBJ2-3,CASSSGTSGRGGTDTQYF
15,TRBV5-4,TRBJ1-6,CASSPGGEYNSPLHF
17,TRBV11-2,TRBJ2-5,CAGSLPGLALAQETQYF
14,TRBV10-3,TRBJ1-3,CAISGGTTGNTIYF
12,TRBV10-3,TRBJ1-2,CAISERTSGYTF
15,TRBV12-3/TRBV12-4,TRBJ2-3,CASSFLSGFTDTQYF
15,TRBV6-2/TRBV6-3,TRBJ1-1,CASSYENPVGTEAFF
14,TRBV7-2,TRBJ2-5,CASSFGLRGKTQYF
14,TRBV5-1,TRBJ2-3,CASTPGLNTDTQYF
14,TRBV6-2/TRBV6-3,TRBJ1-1,CASSYPPGQGSVFF
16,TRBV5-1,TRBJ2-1,CASSSGTSGVNNEQFF
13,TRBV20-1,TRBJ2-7,CSAPRDRGYEQYF
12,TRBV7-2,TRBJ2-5,CASSLDLKTQYF
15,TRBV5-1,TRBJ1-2,CASSLDRGEIYGYTF
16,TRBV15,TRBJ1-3,CATSARGVNSGNTIYF
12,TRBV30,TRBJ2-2,CAWSDLSGELFF
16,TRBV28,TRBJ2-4,CASSRTSGLAKNIQYF
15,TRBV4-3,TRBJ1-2,CASSPRRTANYGYTF
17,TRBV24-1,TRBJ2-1,CATSDPGLESSYNEQFF
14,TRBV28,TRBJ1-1,CASRPGRQNTEAFF
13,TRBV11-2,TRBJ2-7,CASSPRQGYEQYF
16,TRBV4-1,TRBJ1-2,CASSQDPRGANYGYTF
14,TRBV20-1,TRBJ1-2,CSASDRDANYGYTF
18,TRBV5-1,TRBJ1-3,CASSLAASASSSGNTIYF
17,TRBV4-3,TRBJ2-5,CASSQDSGGRWEETQYF
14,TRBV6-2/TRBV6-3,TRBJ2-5,CASKGLAGEEIQYF
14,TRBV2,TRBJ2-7,CASSEPRLSYEQYF
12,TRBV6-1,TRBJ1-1,CASRGGSTEAFF
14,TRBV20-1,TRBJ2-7,CSAAAGSGSSEQYF
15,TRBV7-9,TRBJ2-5,CASSFGWAAQETQYF
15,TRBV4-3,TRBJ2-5,CASSPAGGSEEIQYF
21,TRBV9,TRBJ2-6,CASSVQGYGYTFGSGANVLTF
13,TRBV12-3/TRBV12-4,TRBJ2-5,CASSVRGGGTQYF
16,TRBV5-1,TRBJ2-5,CASSLAGTGGQETQYF
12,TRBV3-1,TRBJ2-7,CASSQASMGQYF
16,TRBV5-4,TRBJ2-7,CASSLGLAGLPYEQYF
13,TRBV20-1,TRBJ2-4,CSASGKRENIQYF